The 28 T cell receptor beta chains listed next were all sequenced from one sample in a study of tumor-infiltrating lymphocytes in primary liver carcinoma (dated by TCRdb to the late 2010s). Blood RNA was extracted from unsorted whole blood using TRIzol reagent, and germline DNA was obtained with the DNeasy Blood & Tissue kit. The sequencing machine was an Illumina HiSeq 2500. Starting from around 520 ng total RNA, TCRbeta-specific cDNA was produced by reverse transcription with a constant-region primer and ProtoScript II reverse transcriptase. Construction of the TCRbeta libraries relied on three nested rounds of multiplex PCR, following a slightly modified ARM-PCR procedure. The first two PCR rounds used multiplex TRBV1-TRBV30 forward primers with a Cbeta reverse primer, each for about 9 cycles. TCRdb itself trimmed the public reads at Q25 with fastp, ran MiXCR and retained productive beta chains. Each record represents a unique CDR3 protein, reported with the most common genes and DNA among its rows. Here the sample has hundreds of thousands of distinct CDR3 sequences; 65% occur a single time. The ten top clones hold roughly 10% of the sample.

Sequenced material: peripheral blood. The source is a man aged 35-49 years with primary liver carcinoma and hepatitis B virus infection.

For this clonotype: A read error may account for a junction end that differs from germline. The chain carries TRBV11-2 and TRBJ2-1, with 9 bases fitting TRBD2. The V gene's germline CDR1 is SGHAT and CDR2 FQNNGV. There are 14 residues in the CDR3. The CDR3 DNA sequence: TGTGCCAGTTTGAGCGGGAGGCTCCCCAATGACCAGTTCTTC. This gives the protein CASLSGRLPNDQFF.

To note about this clonotype: The final CDR3 position lacks the conserved phenylalanine or tryptophan, pointing to a likely read error. The chain joins TRBV5-6 to TRBJ2-1, with D maybe TRBD2 (6 bases). Germline loops: CDR1 SGHDT, CDR2 YYEEEE. The CDR3 is 16 residues long. CDR3 amino acids: CASSLDLAGIGDEQFL. In nucleotides, the CDR3 is TGTGCCAGCAGCTTGGATTTGGCGGGAATCGGCGATGAACAGTTCCTC.

The CDR3 spells CTNSFPGPDTQYF. In nucleotides, the CDR3 is TGTACCAACAGCTTCCCAGGGCCAGATACGCAGTATTTT. The rearrangement joins TRBV11-2 to TRBJ2-3; D may be TRBD1 (5 bases). The CDR3 spans 13 residues. CDR1 and CDR2 from the germline V gene are SGHAT and FQNNGV. The full variable domain, with the rest looked up from reference TRBV11-2 and TRBJ2-3, is EAGVAQSPRYKIIEKRQSVAFWCNPISGHATLYWYQQILGQGPKLLIQFQNNGVVDDSQLPKDRFSAERLKGVDSTLKIQPAKLEDSAVYLCTNSFPGPDTQYFGPGTRLTVL.

On this clonotype: This may come from a read error, since a much larger clone is one base off. No conserved phenylalanine or tryptophan ends this CDR3, so it is likely a read error. V and J are TRBV4-3 and TRBJ2-7; 7 bases match TRBD1. The V and J ends lost 1 base and 4 bases, in that order; junction bases with no gene match: 7. Germline CDR1 reads LGHNA; CDR2 reads YSLEER. The CDR3 is made up of 15 amino acids. The CDR3 nucleotides read TGCGCCAGCAGCCAAGGCAGGGGGAATGGTTACGAGCAGTACCTC. Amino acid sequence: CASSQGRGNGYEQYL.

In its sample, this clonotype was seen a few times. It is likely a read error, because the conserved phenylalanine at the end of the CDR3 is missing. The chain carries TRBV5-1 and TRBJ2-5, with TRBD2 matching over 8 bases. The CDR3 spans 14 residues. CDR1 and CDR2 (germline): SGHRS, YFSETQ. Unmatched junction bases numbered 6, after V lost 4 bases and J lost 4 bases. The CDR3 here is CASSQTSVGETQYL. DNA for the CDR3: TGCGCCAGCAGCCAGACTAGCGTGGGAGAGACCCAGTACCTC.

This clonotype came up many times. The chain joins TRBV6-1 to TRBJ2-5, with no clear D. Per germline, CDR1 MNHNS and CDR2 SASEGT. CDR3 size: 15 residues. Trimming took 1 base from V and 4 from J, leaving 13 bases between them. CDR3 sequence (DNA): TGTGCCAGCAGTGAAGGGCAATTGGAAGGAGAGACCCAGTACTTC. This translates into CASSEGQLEGETQYF.

About this clonotype: A much larger clone lies one base from this, so it may be a read error. The V gene is TRBV6-1, the J gene TRBJ2-7; no definite D call. In germline, CDR1 is MNHNS, CDR2 SASEGT. The length of the CDR3 is 13 residues. CDR3 loop: CASSLGRYYEHYF. CDR3 nucleotides: TGTGCCAGCAGTCTAGGACGGTACTACGAGCATTACTTC.

With respect to this clonotype: At one of its ends the junction is not consistent with the germline gene, which may arise from a read error. J is TRBJ2-1 and V is TRBV11-1, with 12 nucleotides matching TRBD2. The CDR3 is 18 residues long. The germline CDR1 and CDR2 sequences are SGHAT and FQDESV (reference sequence). CDR3 sequence reads: CASTLFSLATSGGNEQFF. CDR3 in DNA: TGTGCCAGCACCTTATTCAGTTTGGCGACTAGCGGGGGAAATGAGCAGTTCTTC.

Remarks on this clonotype: This sequence may be a read error, since a much larger clone differs from it by one base. The gene calls are TRBV10-3 and TRBJ1-1; D remains unclear. The CDR3 covers 13 residues. Per germline, CDR1 ENHRY and CDR2 SYGVKD. The CDR3 DNA sequence: TGTGCCATCAGTGTGGCGGTGAACAGTGAAGCTTTCTTT. Translation gives CAISVAVNSEAFF.

This clonotype was detected a few times. The rearrangement joins TRBV5-1 to TRBJ2-1, with 10 bases identical to TRBD1. The V gene's germline CDR1 is SGHRS and CDR2 YFSETQ. The ends lost 0 bases at V and 9 bases at J; junction bases unmatched: 6. The CDR3 is made up of 15 amino acids. CDR3 DNA: TGCGCCAGCAGCTTGGATTCGACAGGGGGCATTGAGCAGTTCTTC. Protein product: CASSLDSTGGIEQFF.

A note on this clonotype: Possible read error: a much larger clone is one base away. V and J are TRBV4-2 and TRBJ2-7; 9 bases are shared with TRBD2. Germline V lookup: CDR1 LGHNA, CDR2 YNFKEQ. CDR3 length: 14 residues. The CDR3 region has the DNA TGTGCCAGCAGCCAAGAGCCTAGCGGGGCCGACCAGTGCTTC. Translating gives CASSQEPSGADQCF.

This clonotype was counted only a few times. The chain has TRBV6-1 and TRBJ1-1; D ambiguous. V was trimmed by 6 bases and J by 0 bases, leaving 14 bases between them. The CDR3 is made up of 15 amino acids. CDR1 and CDR2 (germline): MNHNS, SASEGT. CDR3 amino acids: CASRLGGFMNTEAFF. The DNA of the CDR3 is TGTGCCAGCAGACTCGGTGGGTTCATGAACACTGAAGCTTTCTTT.

About this clonotype: A much larger clonotype is one base distant, so this may be a read error. This chain links TRBV6-2 or TRBV6-3 with TRBJ1-5, with D perhaps TRBD1 (6 bases). This CDR3 is 15 amino acids long. Trimming removed 2 bases from V and 5 bases from J, with 13 bases in between. The germline gives CDR1 MNHEY, CDR2 SVGEGT. The CDR3 nucleotides read TGTGCCAGCAGTTACCACGAACAGGGCGATCAGCCCCAGCATTTT. As protein: CASSYHEQGDQPQHF.

With regard to this clonotype: One end of the junction varies from germline; a read error may be responsible. The chain joins TRBV7-9 to TRBJ2-7; TRBD2 matches 10 bases. Germline lookup yields CDR1 SEHNR and CDR2 FQNEAQ (reference sequence). CDR3 size: 14 residues. The CDR3 loop reads CTSSYSGRLYEQYF. The CDR3 DNA is TGTACCAGCAGCTATAGCGGGAGGCTCTACGAGCAGTACTTC.

The count of this clonotype is one. In DNA, the CDR3 is TGCGCCAGCAGCTGGACTAGGGACACCGGGGAGCTGTTTTTT. Protein product: CASSWTRDTGELFF. This chain links TRBV5-1 with TRBJ2-2; 7 bases fit TRBD2. This CDR3 contains 14 residues. CDR1 and CDR2 from the germline V gene are SGHRS and YFSETQ. Unmatched junction bases numbered 2, after V lost 3 bases and J lost 3 bases.

CDR3 loop: CASNSPGGLKDPGANVLTF. The CDR3 DNA sequence: TGTGCCAGCAATTCCCCGGGAGGGCTTAAGGATCCTGGGGCCAACGTCCTGACTTTC. The chain carries TRBV6-7 and TRBJ2-6; 8 positions match TRBD2. TRBV6-7 is placed among ORFs of uncertain function. V was clipped by 7 bases and J by 2 bases; unmatched bases: 16. The CDR3 covers 19 residues.

The chain is built from TRBV6-2 or TRBV6-3 and TRBJ2-3; TRBD1 might be the D (5 bases). The CDR3 contains 14 residues. The germline gives CDR1 MNHEY, CDR2 SVGEGT. The V and J ends lost 4 bases and 0 bases respectively, with 8 bases between them. CDR3 DNA: TGTGCCAGCAGTTCCAGACAGAGCACAGATACGCAGTATTTT. As protein: CASSSRQSTDTQYF.

The chain employs TRBV6-4 and TRBJ2-1, with TRBD2 matching 10 bases. This CDR3 is 14 amino acids long. V lost 9 bases to trimming and J lost 7 bases; unmatched junction nucleotides: 9. CDR1 is MRHNA and CDR2 is SNTAGT in the germline V gene. The CDR3 loop reads CARIDSAGGNEQFF. In DNA form, the CDR3 reads TGTGCCAGAATTGACTCAGCGGGAGGGAATGAGCAGTTCTTC.

In this sample, this clonotype turned up many times. The chain carries TRBV11-3 and TRBJ2-3; possibly TRBD1 or TRBD2 for D (5 bases each). V lost 5 bases and J lost 0, with 9 bases in between. This CDR3 comprises 14 residues. Germline values: CDR1 SGHNT, CDR2 YENEEA. The DNA of the CDR3 is TGTGCCAGCAGCCAGGGCGGGAGCACAGATACGCAGTATTTT. Translating it yields CASSQGGSTDTQYF.

The chain uses TRBV11-2 and TRBJ2-5, with D perhaps TRBD2 (7 bases). V was cut by 5 bases and J by 9 bases, with 19 bases left in between. CDR1 SGHAT and CDR2 FQNNGV come from the germline V gene. The CDR3 runs 14 residues. The CDR3 here is CASSPRGGGKSQYF. The CDR3 DNA follows: TGTGCCAGCAGCCCTCGAGGGGGGGGAAAGTCCCAGTACTTC.

In regard to this clonotype: A much larger clone differs by one base, so this may be a read error. V usage is TRBV5-4 and J usage is TRBJ2-1; 12 nucleotides align to TRBD2. The ends lost 4 bases at V and 9 bases at J; junction bases unmatched: 11. The CDR3 length is 16 residues. The germline V gene has CDR1 SGHNT and CDR2 YYREEE (reference sequence). CDR3 region: CASSPSASGRAGEQFF. CDR3 bases: TGTGCCAGCAGCCCTTCGGCTAGCGGGAGGGCCGGTGAGCAGTTCTTC.

Points on this clonotype: This clone may be a read error of a much larger clone one base away. This chain uses TRBV29-1 with TRBJ2-2, with D possibly called TRBD1 or TRBD2 (5 bases each). Germline V CDR1 and CDR2: SQVTM, ANQGSEA. The CDR3 extends over 13 amino acids. CDR3 DNA sequence: TGCAGCGTCGGATTGGGGCGCACCGGGGAGCTGTTATTT. It is translated as CSVGLGRTGELLF.

This CDR3 is CASSPRTGGFELNTEAFF. The CDR3, as DNA: TGTGCCAGCAGCCCTCGGACAGGGGGTTTCGAATTGAACACTGAAGCTTTCTTT. The chain has TRBV11-2 and TRBJ1-1; 10 positions agree with TRBD1. Per germline, CDR1 SGHAT and CDR2 FQNNGV. V trimming: 5 bases; J trimming: 0 bases; junction bases outside the gene matches: 12. The length of the CDR3 is 18 residues.

DNA of the CDR3: TGTGCCAGCAGCTTGTCAGGGGGCTACGAGCAGTACTTC. It is translated as CASSLSGGYEQYF. The chain carries TRBV7-9 and TRBJ2-7; 7 bases fit TRBD1. Trimming cost V 3 bases and J 3 bases; bases outside gene matches: 2. Germline CDR1 is SEHNR and CDR2 is FQNEAQ (reference sequence). The CDR3 is 13 amino acids.

This clonotype came up once. Given a much more abundant clone one base away, this may be a read error. The gene calls are TRBV6-2 or TRBV6-3 and TRBJ1-5; D is possibly TRBD1 (6 bases). The CDR3 length is 15 residues. Per the germline V gene, CDR1 is MNHEY and CDR2 is SVGEGT. The CDR3: CASSSAGHHYQSQHF. Here the CDR3 DNA reads TGTGCCAGCAGTTCGGCGGGACACCATTATCAGTCCCAGCATTTT.

Of note for this clonotype: Just one base apart from a much larger clone, this may be a read error. V gene TRBV12-3 or TRBV12-4 combines with J gene TRBJ2-5; possibly TRBD2 for D (5 bases). CDR3 length: 12 residues. The CDR3 protein is CACSLPAGTQYF. The CDR3 coding sequence is TGTGCCTGCAGTTTACCGGCGGGGACCCAGTACTTC.

The chain combines TRBV18 with TRBJ2-5, with no clear D. The CDR3 has 13 amino acids. V dropped 1 base and J dropped 5 bases, with 8 bases sitting between them. Germline CDR1 reads KGHSH; CDR2 reads LQKENI. CDR3 DNA: TGTGCCAGCTCACCACAAACAGCCGAGACCCAGTACTTC. Translation gives CASSPQTAETQYF.

Ten or more counts support this clonotype. The V call is TRBV29-1, the J call TRBJ2-1, with 8 bases identical to TRBD2. Per the germline V gene, CDR1 is SQVTM and CDR2 is ANQGSEA. Trimming removed 5 bases from V and 10 bases from J; junction bases left unmatched: 4. The length of the CDR3 is 11 residues. CDR3 protein: CSVRPGGEQFF. Written as DNA, the CDR3 is TGCAGCGTTCGTCCGGGAGGGGAGCAGTTCTTC.